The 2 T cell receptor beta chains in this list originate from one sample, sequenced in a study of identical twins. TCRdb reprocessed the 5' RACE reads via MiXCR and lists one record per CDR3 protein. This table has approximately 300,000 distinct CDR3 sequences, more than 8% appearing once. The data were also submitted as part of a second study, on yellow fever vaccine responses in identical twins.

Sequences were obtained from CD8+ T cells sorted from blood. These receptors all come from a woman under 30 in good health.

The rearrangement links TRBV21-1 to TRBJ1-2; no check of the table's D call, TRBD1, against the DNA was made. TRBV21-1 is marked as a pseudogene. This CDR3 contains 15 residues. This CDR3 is CASSRSDRPLYGYTF. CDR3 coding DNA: TGTGCCAGCAGCAGGTCAGACAGACCCCTCTATGGCTACACCTTC.

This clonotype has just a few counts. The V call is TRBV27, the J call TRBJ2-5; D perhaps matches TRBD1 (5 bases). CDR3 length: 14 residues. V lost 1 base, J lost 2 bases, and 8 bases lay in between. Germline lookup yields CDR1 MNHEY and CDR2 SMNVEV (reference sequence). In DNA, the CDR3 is TGTGCCAGCAGTTTATGGGCAGGGCAAGAGACCCAGTACTTC. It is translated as CASSLWAGQETQYF.